A single TCR beta chain is shown here with its context. Its antigen is unknown. Per-nucleotide qualities are absent, and no much larger clonotype sits a single base away. CDR1 and CDR2 are read off the germline V gene as MNHEY and SVGAGI. V ends up 2 bases short and J 10 bases short, with an unmatched junction base count of 11. Counted from cysteine to phenylalanine, this CDR3 has 16 amino acids. CDR3 DNA only is kept here, 48 bases in frame from base 1. Whole blood was collected in K2EDTA tubes by collaborating institutions according to the institutions' own protocols. Collaborator samples were shipped for TCRbeta analysis as frozen whole blood, isolated PBMCs, or DNA extracted from either sample type. The entry originates in a study of blood T cell repertoires in COVID-19 (dated by TCRdb to 2018 to 2020). The study in broad terms: Samples covering the acute and convalescent phases of COVID-19 were provided by collaborators in the United States, Italy and Spain. The material from the prospective study consisted of cDNA or gDNA derived from T cells, B-cell-depleted T cells, or PBMCs. Deeply sampled blood TCRbeta repertoires from subjects exposed to, actively infected with, or recovered from COVID-19 were included in the dataset. The repertoires were released in a freely available public database intended as a resource for research on the immune response to SARS-CoV-2. The samples were drawn from two sources: the first 160 participants of the ongoing ImmuneRACE study, and fewer than 1,500 subjects contributed by 6 global collaborators. A de-identified subject ID, COVID-19 status, age in years and sex were almost always included in the sample metadata. Where available, HLA class I and class II types were taken from metadata supplied by the sample provider and were not determined by assay-based typing.

TCRbeta CDR3 regions were amplified from genomic DNA using the immunoSEQ Assay, a bias-controlled multiplex PCR. Concerning the study's data processing: The number of nucleated cells in each sample was estimated by amplification of reference gene primers within the assay. Sequence reads were collapsed and filtered to measure the absolute abundance of every unique TCRbeta CDR3 rearrangement. For each sample, productive Simpson clonality was calculated as the square root of Simpson's diversity index over productive rearrangements. TCRdb obtained this table from immuneACCESS and retained in-frame rearrangements with V and J assigned. These tables miss some clones; where compared with another copy, unresolved V genes account for less than half of the shortfall, and the remainder is unexplained. That table furnishes V, J and clone size, whereas the DNA furnished D and trimming. The sample data list fewer than 150,000 clones, and around 85% of these were observed just once. Of the sample, 4.3% falls within the top ten clones.

Paper-wide results and their limitations: How much clinical and demographic metadata was included differed by source and by participant, and the metadata was provided uncurated.

This chain is built from TRBV6-5 and TRBJ2-1; a stretch of 10 junction bases matches TRBD1. Sequencing was carried out using peripheral blood. The source is a human donor in a cohort sampled during active COVID-19. The CDR3 region has the sequence CASSYEPATGGYEQFF. The sequenced DNA: TGTGCCAGCAGTTACGAGCCTGCGACAGGGGGCTACGAGCAGTTCTTC.